A selection of T cell receptor beta chains follows, all from one sample in a study of CD8+ T cells in alopecia areata. Libraries were prepared by immunoSEQ multiplex PCR; TCRdb keeps only in-frame clonotypes and omits some of them. The table includes 93,000 or so clones, roughly 53% detected once. What was sequenced was CD4+ T cells sorted from blood. The receptors here all came from a human donor in good health. The CDR3 runs from the conserved cysteine through the conserved F or W. A D gene is named only where the DNA matches it firmly. The size field is filled for only some rows; it gives once, few, many or a size class.

TRBJ2-3	NA	TRBV7-2	NA	TGTGCCAGCAGCTTAGCCAAGCACACAGATACGCAGTATTTT	CASSLAKHTDTQYF
TRBJ2-3	few	TRBV15	NA	TGTGCCACCTTCGACGGAGGAGGTACAGATACGCAGTATTTT	CATFDGGGTDTQYF
TRBJ2-7	NA	TRBV4-3	NA	TGCGCCAGCAGCCAAGGGCCTGATGCCTACGAGCAGTACTTC	CASSQGPDAYEQYF
TRBJ1-1	NA	TRBV29-1	NA	TGCAGCGTATTTCGACAGCCCACTGAAGCTTTCTTT	CSVFRQPTEAFF
TRBJ2-1	NA	TRBV29-1	NA	TGCAGCGTTGATGTGGCAGAACTAAACAATGAGCAGTTCTTC	CSVDVAELNNEQFF
TRBJ1-2	NA	TRBV5-6	TRBD1	TGTGCCAGCAGCACGGACAGGACCTATGGCTACACCTTC	CASSTDRTYGYTF
TRBJ2-2	NA	TRBV5-6	NA	TGTGCCAGCAGCTTGTACAGGGCCACCGGGGAGCTGTTTTTT	CASSLYRATGELFF
TRBJ1-2	NA	TRBV5-1	NA	TGCGCCAGCAGCAGTACCACCCGTGGCTACACCTTC	CASSSTTRGYTF
TRBJ1-1	NA	TRBV29-1	NA	TGCAGCCTTGGAGGGAGGATGGGCGGCACTGAAGCTTTCTTT	CSLGGRMGGTEAFF
TRBJ1-5	NA	TRBV28	NA	TGTGCCAGCAGTAACCTAAATCAGCCCCAGCATTTT	CASSNLNQPQHF
TRBJ2-1	NA	TRBV30	NA	TGTGCCTGGAGTGTAGGGTGGGGCCCGAGAAATGAGCAGTTCTTC	CAWSVGWGPRNEQFF
TRBJ2-2	NA	TRBV29-1	NA	TGCAGCGTTGAAGATGTCGGGCTCTCGGGGGAGCTGTTTTTT	CSVEDVGLSGELFF
TRBJ2-3	few	TRBV9	NA	TGTGCCAGCAGCGTAGCTTCTCTCGGGGGAGTCGATACGCAGTATTTT	CASSVASLGGVDTQYF
TRBJ2-5	NA	TRBV2	NA	TGTGCCAGCAGTGAACCTAGGGGCCTTGGCGAGACCCAGTACTTC	CASSEPRGLGETQYF
TRBJ2-3	few	TRBV7-8	NA	TGTGCCAGCAGCCCTGACAGGTTGGACACAGATACGCAGTATTTT	CASSPDRLDTDTQYF
TRBJ1-2	NA	TRBV15	NA	TGTGCCACCAGACTTACACCGTCGGGTGGCTACACCTTC	CATRLTPSGGYTF
TRBJ1-6	NA	TRBV25-1	TRBD1	TGTGCCAGCAGTGGGGACAGGGGAAGATCACCCCTCCACTTT	CASSGDRGRSPLHF
TRBJ2-5	NA	TRBV5-1	NA	TGCGCCAGCAGCTTGGCGGAGGTGGAGACCCAGTACTTC	CASSLAEVETQYF
TRBJ2-7	few	TRBV7-8	NA	TGTGCCAGCAGCTTATTGGACGTACAACCAACCCCGTACTTC	CASSLLDVQPTPYF
TRBJ2-6	NA	TRBV11-2	NA	TGTGCCAGCAGCCTTCCCTCTGGGGCCAACGTCCTGACTTTC	CASSLPSGANVLTF
TRBJ2-7	NA	TRBV29-1	NA	TGCAGCGTCACGACCCTTTACGAGCAGTACTTC	CSVTTLYEQYF
TRBJ1-6	once	TRBV30	NA	TGTGCCTGGACCTCGGGCAGGGCCATCAGTTCACCCCTCCACTTT	CAWTSGRAISSPLHF
TRBJ1-5	few	TRBV7-8	NA	TGTGCCAGCAGCCCCAAGATTGGGGGCGCGTTCTCCAATCAGCCCCAGCATTTT	CASSPKIGGAFSNQPQHF
TRBJ2-4	few	TRBV28	NA	TGTGCCAGCAGTGTGACAGGGCGGGAGAGCCCGAAAAACATTCAGTACTTC	CASSVTGRESPKNIQYF
TRBJ1-5	NA	TRBV12-5	NA	TGTGCTAGTGGTTTGGTCGGCGGTAGCAATCAGCCCCAGCATTTT	CASGLVGGSNQPQHF
TRBJ2-5	NA	TRBV25-1	TRBD1	TGTGCCAGCAGTGAATTCGGCAGGGGGCTTCAAGAGACCCAGTACTTC	CASSEFGRGLQETQYF
TRBJ2-4	NA	TRBV30	NA	TGTGCCTGGAGGGCCAGGTTAGGGACCAAAAACATTCAGTACTTC	CAWRARLGTKNIQYF
TRBJ2-7	NA	TRBV18	TRBD1	TGTGCCAGCTCAGCAGGGACAGTGCCCTACGAGCAGTACTTC	CASSAGTVPYEQYF
TRBJ1-4	NA	TRBV19	NA	TGTGCCAGCACCACCACCAGTGGCACTAATGAAAAACTGTTTTTT	CASTTTSGTNEKLFF
TRBJ2-3	NA	TRBV6-1	NA	TGTGCCAGCAGTTATGCGAGGATTCCAGATACGCAGTATTTT	CASSYARIPDTQYF
TRBJ2-5	few	TRBV7-2	TRBD2	TGTGCCAGCCGAACCGGGACTAGCCAAGAGACCCAGTACTTC	CASRTGTSQETQYF
TRBJ2-5	many	TRBV7-9	NA	TGTGCCAGCAGCTTAGGGGTCCAAGAGACCCAGTACTTC	CASSLGVQETQYF